The following is a T cell receptor (beta chain) sequence with its context. The data stem from a study of blood T cell repertoires in COVID-19. Overall study context: T cells, B-cell-depleted T cells, or PBMCs provided the cDNA or gDNA that served as material.

Sequencing was performed with immunoSEQ multiplex PCR; in TCRdb, only in-frame clones are kept and a portion is missing. The sample includes about 190,000 clones, around nine tenths of them seen just once. Sample: peripheral blood. The TCR sequence derives from a woman younger than 30 who had recovered from COVID-19.

The CDR3 here is CSVDSREGYGYTF. The CDR3 coding sequence is TGCAGCGTTGACAGCAGGGAGGGCTATGGCTACACCTTC. The chain combines TRBV29-1 with TRBJ1-2; D may be TRBD1 (5 bases). The CDR3 extends over 13 amino acids. V shed 3 bases and J shed 4 bases, with 12 bases lying between them. CDR1 and CDR2 from the germline V gene are SQVTM and ANQGSEA.